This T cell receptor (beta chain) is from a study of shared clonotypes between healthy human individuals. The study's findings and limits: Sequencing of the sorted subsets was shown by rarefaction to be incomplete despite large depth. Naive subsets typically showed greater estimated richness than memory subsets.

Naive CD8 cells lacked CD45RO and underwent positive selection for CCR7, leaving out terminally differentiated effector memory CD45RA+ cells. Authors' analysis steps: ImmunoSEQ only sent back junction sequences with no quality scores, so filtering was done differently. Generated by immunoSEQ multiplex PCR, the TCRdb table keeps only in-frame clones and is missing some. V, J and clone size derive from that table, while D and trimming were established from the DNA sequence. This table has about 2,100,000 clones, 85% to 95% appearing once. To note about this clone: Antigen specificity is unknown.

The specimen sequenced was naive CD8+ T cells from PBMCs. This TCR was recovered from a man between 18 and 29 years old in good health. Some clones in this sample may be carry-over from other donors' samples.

CDR3 loop: CASSEWGSGLHNEQFF. The CDR3 bases are TGTGCCAGCAGTGAATGGGGTAGCGGGCTTCACAATGAGCAGTTCTTC. V and J are TRBV25-1 and TRBJ2-1; TRBD2 aligns across 7 bases. CDR1 is MGHDK, CDR2 SYGVNS, per germline. V lost 1 base and J lost 5; bases outside the gene matches: 8. The CDR3 is made up of 16 amino acids.